The 2 T cell receptor beta chains given below trace back to one sample, sequenced in a study of OX40 agonist ivuxolimab in advanced cancers. Method: immunoSEQ multiplex PCR; TCRdb's copy keeps in-frame clones and lacks some. The data show tens of thousands of clones, with approximately 80% seen just once and 6.8% held by the top ten. The sequencing used CD4+ or CD8+ T cells sorted from blood, collected in a trial of the OX40 agonist ivuxolimab. Every receptor here comes from an adult with an advanced solid tumor such as melanoma, head and neck, liver or kidney cancer.

This chain links TRBV29-1 with TRBJ1-3; TRBD1 agrees at 7 bases. After removal of 6 bases from V and 0 bases from J, the junction contained 8 bases not matched to a gene. The length of the CDR3 is 15 residues. In germline, CDR1 is SQVTM, CDR2 ANQGSEA. CDR3 sequence (DNA): TGCAGCGTCACCGGGACAGCGAGCTCTGGAAACACCATATATTTT. Residues: CSVTGTASSGNTIYF.

The chain combines TRBV7-2 with TRBJ1-6; unclear D gene. Germline values: CDR1 SGHTA, CDR2 FQGNSA. The ends were cut back, 3 bases at V and 7 bases at J, with 4 bases in the middle. The CDR3 consists of 12 residues. The CDR3 sequence is CASSFGNSPLHF. As DNA, the CDR3 is TGTGCCAGCAGCTTCGGAAATTCACCCCTCCACTTT. Full variable domain (rest looked up from reference TRBV7-2 and TRBJ1-6): GAGVSQSPSNKVTEKGKDVELRCDPISGHTALYWYRQSLGQGLEFLIYFQGNSAPDKSGLPSDRFSAERTGGSVSTLTIQRTQQEDSAVYLCASSFGNSPLHFGNGTRLTVT.